What follows are 31 T cell receptor beta chains derived from one specimen sequenced in a study of T cell responses to AZD1222 COVID-19 vaccine. Using immunoSEQ multiplex PCR, the repertoire was profiled, and TCRdb retains in-frame clones only, with some absent. The sample contains approximately 84,000 clones, 83% of which appear only once. This sample comprised peripheral blood, obtained 28 days after the second AZD1222 dose. These receptors came from an adult who received the AZD1222 COVID-19 vaccine.

The chain carries TRBV15 and TRBJ1-4; 9 nucleotides line up with TRBD1. Germline assignment: CDR1 LNHNV and CDR2 YYDKDF (reference sequence). This CDR3 comprises 15 residues. The V and J ends lost 4 bases and 7 bases, in that order; junction bases with no gene match: 7. CDR3 nucleotide sequence: TGTGCCACCAGCATAGTAGGGACAGGGACTGAAAAACTGTTTTTT. Amino acids: CATSIVGTGTEKLFF.

The V gene is TRBV5-4, the J gene TRBJ2-7; D ambiguous. V was pared by 0 bases and J by 2 bases, with 15 bases between. This CDR3 comprises 16 residues. Germline V gene sequence: CDR1 SGHNT, CDR2 YYREEE (reference sequence). CDR3 nucleotides: TGTGCCAGCAGCTTGGATCCCTCCTCATTTACCTACGAGCAGTACTTC. Translated: CASSLDPSSFTYEQYF.

The genes are TRBV7-2 and TRBJ2-2, with TRBD1 matching 7 bases. After removal of 1 base from V and 5 bases from J, the junction contained 7 bases not matched to a gene. This CDR3 has 16 amino acids. The V gene's germline CDR1 is SGHTA and CDR2 FQGNSA. The CDR3 protein is CASSLGFRQGTGELFF. The CDR3 coding sequence is TGTGCCAGCAGCTTAGGTTTCCGACAGGGTACCGGGGAGCTGTTTTTT.

This chain joins TRBV20-1 and TRBJ1-1; D gene uncertain. Germline V gene lookup returns CDR1 DFQATT and CDR2 SNEGSKA (reference sequence). The ends were cut back, 5 bases at V and 0 bases at J, with 4 bases in the middle. The CDR3 sequence is 11 residues long. DNA for the CDR3: TGCAGTGCTGGATTGAACACTGAAGCTTTCTTT. It codes for CSAGLNTEAFF.

V and J are TRBV9 and TRBJ1-1; no reliable D call. The V end was cut by 0 bases, the J end by 2 bases, with 5 bases between. This CDR3 has 13 residues. Germline-derived CDR1 and CDR2 are SGDLS and YYNGEE. DNA for the CDR3: TGTGCCAGCAGCGTAGGCAGAAACACTGAAGCTTTCTTT. Translation gives CASSVGRNTEAFF.

This rearrangement joins TRBV6-6 to TRBJ2-7; 7 bases are a match to TRBD1. J was trimmed by 2 bases and V by 5 bases; bases with no gene match: 6. Per the germline V gene, CDR1 is MNHNY and CDR2 is SVGAGI (reference sequence). CDR3 size: 14 residues. The CDR3 DNA reads as TGTGCCAGCAGTCTTGGACAGGACACCTACGAGCAGTACTTC. This sequence encodes CASSLGQDTYEQYF.

The sample holds one count of this clone. The rearrangement joins TRBV18 to TRBJ2-3; 8 nucleotides align to TRBD2. Germline-derived CDR1 and CDR2 are KGHSH and LQKENI. V lost 2 bases and J lost 2; bases outside the gene matches: 3. The CDR3 contains 15 residues. CDR3 protein: CASSPTLADTDTQYF. The DNA for the CDR3 is TGTGCCAGCTCACCAACACTAGCGGACACAGATACGCAGTATTTT.

This chain links TRBV27 with TRBJ2-5; 9 positions agree with TRBD2. The CDR3 is 16 amino acids. V gave up 4 bases and J gave up 0 bases; unmatched junction bases: 6. CDR1 is MNHEY, CDR2 SMNVEV, per germline (reference sequence). The CDR3, as DNA: TGTGCCAGCAGTTGGCCTAGCGGGAATTACCAAGAGACCCAGTACTTC. This sequence encodes CASSWPSGNYQETQYF.

The genes are TRBV18 and TRBJ2-3, with D unresolved. The length of the CDR3 is 13 residues. Trimming pared 4 bases from V and 0 bases from J, leaving 5 bases between. Germline loops: CDR1 KGHSH, CDR2 LQKENI. CDR3 residues: CASSQRSTDTQYF. CDR3 DNA sequence: TGTGCCAGCTCACAAAGGAGCACAGATACGCAGTATTTT. Variable domain in full (rest from reference TRBV18 and TRBJ2-3): NAGVMQNPRHLVRRRGQEARLRCSPMKGHSHVYWYRQLPEEGLKFMVYLQKENIIDESGMPKERFSAEFPKEGPSILRIQQVVRGDSAAYFCASSQRSTDTQYFGPGTRLTVL.

The rearrangement links TRBV28 to TRBJ1-1, with no clear D. V was clipped by 6 bases and J by 4 bases, with 6 bases between them. The V gene's germline CDR1 is MDHEN and CDR2 SYDVKM. The CDR3 length is 11 residues. The CDR3 nucleotides are TGTGCCAGCAGGGGAGGCACTGAAGCTTTCTTT. Its translation: CASRGGTEAFF.

The CDR3 loop reads CASSLERVQETQYF. CDR3 coding DNA: TGTGCCAGCAGCTTAGAGCGGGTACAGGAGACCCAGTACTTC. The V gene is TRBV7-2, the J gene TRBJ2-5, with D possibly being TRBD2 (6 bases). Germline V lookup: CDR1 SGHTA, CDR2 FQGNSA. Deletions cut 1 base from V and 5 bases from J, with 11 bases between. This CDR3 is 14 amino acids long.

The chain combines TRBV7-2 with TRBJ2-3; 8 nucleotides align to TRBD1. J lost 3 bases, V lost 4 bases, and 6 bases had no gene match. Germline V CDR1 and CDR2: SGHTA, FQGNSA. The CDR3 length is 15 residues. The CDR3 nucleotides read TGTGCCAGCAGCTCTGGACAGGGCTGGACAGATACGCAGTATTTT. This encodes CASSSGQGWTDTQYF.

The chain is built from TRBV11-2 and TRBJ2-1, with D possibly matching TRBD2 (6 bases). Germline V gene data show CDR1 as SGHAT and CDR2 as FQNNGV. The CDR3 has 12 residues. Trimming took 7 bases from V and 7 from J, leaving 11 bases between them. CDR3 residues: CASTVRGNEQFF. The DNA of the CDR3 is TGTGCCAGCACGGTCCGGGGGAATGAGCAGTTCTTC.

This chain joins TRBV28 and TRBJ2-7; the D gene is possibly TRBD2 (6 bases). V was shortened by 4 bases and J by 0 bases, with 10 bases between the two germline ends. From germline, CDR1 is MDHEN and CDR2 SYDVKM. The CDR3 sequence is 14 residues long. CDR3 coding DNA: TGTGCCAGCAGTTCGCGAGCGGGCTCCTACGAGCAGTACTTC. It translates to CASSSRAGSYEQYF. The full variable domain, its missing parts supplied by reference TRBV28 and TRBJ2-7, is DVKVTQSSRYLVKRTGEKVFLECVQDMDHENMFWYRQDPGLGLRLIYFSYDVKMKEKGDIPEGYSVSREKKERFSLILESASTNQTSMYLCASSSRAGSYEQYFGPGTRLTVT.

V gene TRBV28 combines with J gene TRBJ1-3; 7 nucleotides line up with TRBD1. Germline CDR1 MDHEN, CDR2 SYDVKM. The ends lost 5 bases at V and 0 bases at J; junction bases unmatched: 13. The CDR3 is made up of 18 amino acids. CDR3 nucleotides: TGTGCCAGCAGTCCCGCTCCGGACAGGCCGACCTCTGGAAACACCATATATTTT. Protein product: CASSPAPDRPTSGNTIYF.

This clone was observed a handful of times. The rearrangement links TRBV28 to TRBJ2-5; 9 nucleotides align to TRBD2. The CDR3 is made up of 16 amino acids. V gave up 1 base and J gave up 5 bases; unmatched junction bases: 8. Germline V gives CDR1 MDHEN, CDR2 SYDVKM. CDR3 protein: CASSLFRAGGSETQYF. DNA for the CDR3: TGTGCCAGCAGTTTATTCCGAGCGGGAGGTAGCGAGACCCAGTACTTC.

V usage is TRBV27 and J usage is TRBJ1-5; D is possibly TRBD1 (6 bases). The germline gives CDR1 MNHEY, CDR2 SMNVEV (reference sequence). Trimming shortened V by 4 bases and J by 1 base, and 14 bases separated the two germline ends. CDR3 length: 16 residues. DNA for the CDR3: TGTGCCAGCAGTTCGGCGCAGGGGTTGAGCAATCAGCCCCAGCATTTT. Protein product: CASSSAQGLSNQPQHF.

J is TRBJ2-2 and V is TRBV2; no firm D call. The CDR3 has 13 amino acids. CDR1 is SNHLY, CDR2 FYNNEI, per germline. Trimming pared 5 bases from V and 6 bases from J, leaving 10 bases between. CDR3 bases: TGTGCCAGCAGTAGGGCTCCCCCCGGGGAGCTGTTTTTT. It codes for CASSRAPPGELFF.

The chain has TRBV10-2 and TRBJ1-5; D is undetermined. CDR3 length: 15 residues. Germline V gene data show CDR1 as WSHSY and CDR2 as SAAADI. The germline V and J ends were trimmed by 6 bases and 2 bases, with 14 bases remaining between them. The CDR3 DNA follows: TGCGCCAGCAGGAGCACCCGGCAGGGCAATCAGCCCCAGCATTTT. Encoded protein: CASRSTRQGNQPQHF.

The V gene is TRBV7-8, the J gene TRBJ2-1, with D possibly being TRBD2 (6 bases). Germline V gene lookup returns CDR1 SGHVS and CDR2 FQNEAQ. The CDR3 contains 17 residues. The V and J ends lost 5 bases and 3 bases respectively, with 20 bases between them. CDR3: CASSPLGFSGGYNEQFF. The CDR3 nucleotides read TGTGCCAGCAGCCCGCTCGGGTTTAGCGGAGGCTACAATGAGCAGTTCTTC.

The CDR3 here is CASSLDQGYTEAFF. CDR3 in DNA: TGTGCCAGCTCACTGGACCAGGGTTACACTGAAGCTTTCTTT. V gene TRBV18 combines with J gene TRBJ1-1; possibly TRBD1 for D (5 bases). Between the trimmed V and J ends, which lost 4 bases and 3 bases, there was a span of 12 bases. The length of the CDR3 is 14 residues. CDR1 and CDR2 (germline): KGHSH, LQKENI.

This clone was counted once. V usage is TRBV12-3 or TRBV12-4 and J usage is TRBJ2-7; either TRBD1 or TRBD2 may fit D (5 bases each). V was pared by 6 bases and J by 0 bases, with 9 bases between. CDR3 length equals 13 residues. The CDR3 sequence: CASRLGVSYEQYF. CDR3 coding DNA: TGTGCCAGCAGACTAGGGGTCTCCTACGAGCAGTACTTC.

The chain carries TRBV18 and TRBJ1-5, with D maybe TRBD1 (6 bases). Germline lookup yields CDR1 KGHSH and CDR2 LQKENI. CDR3 length: 16 residues. The V end was cut by 3 bases, the J end by 1 base, with 13 bases between. The CDR3 protein is CASSPFSGESNQPQHF. For the CDR3, the DNA is TGTGCCAGCTCACCTTTTTCAGGGGAAAGCAATCAGCCCCAGCATTTT.

This clone is a singleton in its sample. The chain recombines TRBV7-2 with TRBJ2-4, with 8 nucleotides matching TRBD1. The CDR3 length is 16 residues. Germline CDR1 SGHTA, CDR2 FQGNSA. J gave up 7 bases and V 3 bases, and 11 bases lay outside the gene matches. In nucleotides, the CDR3 is TGTGCCAGCAGCTTTTCTCCAGGACAGGGTGCGAACATTCAGTACTTC. Protein sequence: CASSFSPGQGANIQYF.

The V call is TRBV28, the J call TRBJ1-2; D gene unclear. Germline V gene data show CDR1 as MDHEN and CDR2 as SYDVKM. This CDR3 has 18 residues. The V end lost 3 bases, the J end lost 0 bases, and 20 bases lay between the germline ends. The CDR3 nucleotides read TGTGCCAGCAGTTTTGAGACCTCGACCCTGACGCCTAACTATGGCTACACCTTC. It encodes CASSFETSTLTPNYGYTF.

The chain recombines TRBV19 with TRBJ2-1; perhaps TRBD2 as D (6 bases). The CDR3 length is 17 residues. Germline lookup yields CDR1 LNHDA and CDR2 SQIVND (reference sequence). Between the trimmed V and J ends, which lost 3 bases and 0 bases, there was a span of 15 bases. The CDR3 nucleotides are TGTGCCAGTAGTATTAGTAAGTTGGGGGGCTCCTACAATGAGCAGTTCTTC. Translating gives CASSISKLGGSYNEQFF. Full variable domain (rest looked up from reference TRBV19 and TRBJ2-1): DGGITQSPKYLFRKEGQNVTLSCEQNLNHDAMYWYRQDPGQGLRLIYYSQIVNDFQKGDIAEGYSVSREKKESFPLTVTSAQKNPTAFYLCASSISKLGGSYNEQFFGPGTRLTVL.

A single count supports this clone. The CDR3 DNA reads TGCAGCGCGGACCTGGGACAGCCCCGGCGGGTTAGAGAGACCCAGTACTTC. It codes for CSADLGQPRRVRETQYF. The chain links TRBV29-1 to TRBJ2-5; 7 bases are a match to TRBD1. Germline V gives CDR1 SQVTM, CDR2 ANQGSEA. V shed 7 bases and J 4 bases; nucleotides not matched to a gene: 21. This CDR3 spans 17 amino acids. Variable domain in full (rest from reference TRBV29-1 and TRBJ2-5): SAVISQKPSRDICQRGTSLTIQCQVDSQVTMMFWYRQQPGQSLTLIATANQGSEATYESGFVIDKFPISRPNLTFSTLTVSNMSPEDSSIYLCSADLGQPRRVRETQYFGPGTRLLVL.

The genes are TRBV24-1 and TRBJ2-7; 10 positions match TRBD2. Germline CDR1 reads KGHDR; CDR2 reads SFDVKD. The ends lost 6 bases at V and 3 bases at J; junction bases unmatched: 7. The CDR3 totals 15 residues. The CDR3 sequence: CATSPGLAGVYEQYF. CDR3 nucleotides: TGTGCCACCAGTCCGGGGCTAGCGGGAGTCTACGAGCAGTACTTC.

This chain joins TRBV29-1 and TRBJ1-1; D ambiguous. V was pared by 7 bases and J by 1 base, with 13 bases between. CDR1 is SQVTM, CDR2 ANQGSEA, per germline. The CDR3 is 13 amino acids. In nucleotides, the CDR3 is TGCAGCGCCTCCTCCGGAGGGAACACTGAAGCTTTCTTT. Residues: CSASSGGNTEAFF.

The chain has TRBV10-3 and TRBJ1-4; 9 bases fit TRBD1. The CDR3 spans 15 residues. Losses at the gene ends were 3 bases for V and 5 bases for J; bases not matched to a gene: 4. Germline V gene lookup returns CDR1 ENHRY and CDR2 SYGVKD. CDR3 nucleotide sequence: TGTGCCATCAGTGACACGGACAGGGGAAATGAAAAACTGTTTTTT. It specifies CAISDTDRGNEKLFF.

The J gene is TRBJ2-3, the V gene TRBV7-2; 7 bases are shared with TRBD1. Trimming at V came to 3 bases and at J to 2 bases, leaving 5 bases not matched to a gene. Germline values: CDR1 SGHTA, CDR2 FQGNSA. The CDR3 has 15 residues. The CDR3, as DNA: TGTGCCAGCAGCTTCAGACAGGGCCTCACAGATACGCAGTATTTT. It codes for CASSFRQGLTDTQYF. The entire variable domain, with the rest obtained from reference TRBV7-2 and TRBJ2-3, is as follows: GAGVSQSPSNKVTEKGKDVELRCDPISGHTALYWYRQSLGQGLEFLIYFQGNSAPDKSGLPSDRFSAERTGGSVSTLTIQRTQQEDSAVYLCASSFRQGLTDTQYFGPGTRLTVL.